The 18 T cell receptor beta chains given below trace back to one sample, sequenced in a study of control samples from healthy donors and cancer patients. This table comes from immunoSEQ multiplex PCR, and its TCRdb copy is limited to in-frame clones, with some not included. The sample yields some 70,000 clones, 75% to 85% seen once. Sequencing was done on a sample of blood. The receptors stem from a man between 60 and 75 years old in good health.

The chain carries TRBV18 and TRBJ1-1; D is uncertain. The ends were cut back, 3 bases at V and 1 base at J, with 9 bases in the middle. The length of the CDR3 is 14 residues. The V gene's germline CDR1 is KGHSH and CDR2 LQKENI. The CDR3 DNA reads as TGTGCCAGCTCACCGATTGCAGGGAACACTGAAGCTTTCTTT. This encodes CASSPIAGNTEAFF.

CDR3 sequence reads: CASSIDMGASTLAKNIQYF. CDR3 DNA: TGTGCCAGTAGTATAGATATGGGGGCCTCGACCCTAGCCAAAAACATTCAGTACTTC. The rearrangement joins TRBV19 to TRBJ2-4; TRBD1 is a possible D gene (6 bases). Trimming pared 0 bases from V and 0 bases from J, leaving 18 bases between. This CDR3 spans 19 amino acids. The germline V gene has CDR1 LNHDA and CDR2 SQIVND (reference sequence).

The J gene is TRBJ1-3, the V gene TRBV4-3, with 9 bases lining up with TRBD1. The CDR3 has 15 residues. Trimming at V came to 0 bases and at J to 4 bases, leaving 1 base not matched to a gene. CDR1 and CDR2 (germline): LGHNA, YSLEER. DNA for the CDR3: TGCGCCAGCAGCCAAGACGGGACAGGGGGAAACACCATATATTTT. Protein product: CASSQDGTGGNTIYF.

This clone was found a few times. The chain combines TRBV3-1 (or the pseudogene TRBV3-2) with TRBJ1-5; 7 bases align to TRBD1. The CDR3 covers 15 residues. V lost 5 bases, J lost 7 bases, and 11 bases stayed unmatched. Germline V lookup: CDR1 LGHDT, CDR2 YNNKEL (reference sequence). CDR3: CASSVGGASGQPQHF. The CDR3 nucleotides read TGTGCCAGCAGCGTAGGGGGCGCCTCTGGCCAGCCCCAGCATTTT.

This clone was seen more than once but under ten times. The same CDR3 also results from other DNA sequences found in this sample. The chain has TRBV19 and TRBJ2-1; D uncertain. The CDR3 is made up of 15 amino acids. Germline V gene data show CDR1 as LNHDA and CDR2 as SQIVND (reference sequence). With 3 bases removed from V and 0 bases from J, the gap between germline ends came to 9 bases. CDR3 region: CASSIGPSSYNEQFF. CDR3 bases: TGTGCCAGTAGTATTGGGCCGAGCTCCTACAATGAGCAGTTCTTC.

As for this clone: The junction does not match germline at one end; this may be a read error. The chain has TRBV27 and TRBJ2-1, with D tentatively TRBD1 (6 bases). The CDR3 totals 12 residues. Germline CDR1 reads MNHEY; CDR2 reads SMNVEV (reference sequence). CDR3 region: CASSSPARGWIF. The CDR3 bases are TGTGCCAGCAGTTCCCCAGCTAGGGGGTGGATCTTC.

V is TRBV27 and J is TRBJ2-5; TRBD2 might be the D (5 bases). This CDR3 contains 12 residues. Germline lookup yields CDR1 MNHEY and CDR2 SMNVEV (reference sequence). The germline V and J ends were trimmed by 4 bases and 9 bases, with 12 bases remaining between them. CDR3 loop: CASSSLSGAQYF. As DNA, the CDR3 is TGTGCCAGCAGTTCCCTCTCCGGGGCCCAGTACTTC.

The chain links TRBV6-6 to TRBJ2-1, with 7 bases lining up with TRBD2. The CDR3 totals 14 residues. V gave up 7 bases and J gave up 9 bases; unmatched junction bases: 12. The germline V gene encodes CDR1 MNHNY and CDR2 SVGAGI (reference sequence). The CDR3 coding sequence is TGTGCCAGCACCCTCGTGGGAGGGCAAGGTGAGCAGTTCTTC. This gives the protein CASTLVGGQGEQFF.

The rearrangement links TRBV11-2 to TRBJ2-1; 11 nucleotides align to TRBD2. The J segment lost 5 bases and the V segment lost 4 bases, leaving 13 bases of the junction unmatched. The germline gives CDR1 SGHAT, CDR2 FQNNGV. There are 18 residues in the CDR3. CDR3 in DNA: TGTGCCAGCAGCTATGAACTAGCGGGAGTAGACCCGAACAATGAGCAGTTCTTC. Protein: CASSYELAGVDPNNEQFF.

A single count supports this clone. This rearrangement joins TRBV5-1 to TRBJ1-6; 10 bases match TRBD1. V gave up 4 bases and J gave up 8 bases; unmatched junction bases: 3. Germline CDR1 and CDR2: SGHRS and YFSETQ. This CDR3 has 14 residues. The DNA for the CDR3 is TGCGCCAGCAGCGGGACAGGGGACCATTCACCCCTCCACTTT. Translated: CASSGTGDHSPLHF.

This chain connects TRBV7-2 to TRBJ1-3; D gene uncertain. This CDR3 spans 14 amino acids. Trimming pared 5 bases from V and 2 bases from J, leaving 10 bases between. The germline V gene encodes CDR1 SGHTA and CDR2 FQGNSA. The CDR3 loop is CASSTTSTGNTIYF. The CDR3 nucleotides read TGTGCCAGCAGCACAACAAGTACTGGAAACACCATATATTTT.

The chain carries TRBV28 and TRBJ2-5, with D possibly TRBD1 on 8 matching bases. The V end was cut by 6 bases, the J end by 7 bases, with 21 bases between. This CDR3 has 15 residues. Germline assignment: CDR1 MDHEN and CDR2 SYDVKM. Here the CDR3 DNA reads TGTGCCAGCAGGGAACAGGGGGGGCGGGGACCGACCCAGTACTTC. Translating it yields CASREQGGRGPTQYF. The variable domain in full, with the rest retrieved from reference TRBV28 and TRBJ2-5, is DVKVTQSSRYLVKRTGEKVFLECVQDMDHENMFWYRQDPGLGLRLIYFSYDVKMKEKGDIPEGYSVSREKKERFSLILESASTNQTSMYLCASREQGGRGPTQYFGPGTRLLVL.

This sequence joins TRBV14 and TRBJ2-1; 9 bases fit TRBD2. Trimming at V came to 4 bases and at J to 4 bases, leaving 5 bases not matched to a gene. CDR1 SGHDN and CDR2 FVKESK come from the germline V gene. CDR3 length: 15 residues. Here the CDR3 DNA reads TGTGCCAGCAGCCGACCGGGACTAGCTTACAATGAGCAGTTCTTC. This codes for CASSRPGLAYNEQFF. Full variable domain (outside the CDR3, taken from reference TRBV14 and TRBJ2-1): EAGVTQFPSHSVIEKGQTVTLRCDPISGHDNLYWYRRVMGKEIKFLLHFVKESKQDESGMPNNRFLAERTGGTYSTLKVQPAELEDSGVYFCASSRPGLAYNEQFFGPGTRLTVL.

V usage is TRBV4-3 and J usage is TRBJ2-3; 9 bases agree with TRBD1. The V and J ends lost 2 bases and 3 bases, in that order; junction bases with no gene match: 15. The CDR3 runs to 19 residues. CDR1 is LGHNA and CDR2 is YSLEER in the germline V gene. The CDR3 loop is CASSQPPLQGAYTTDTQYF. Here the CDR3 DNA reads TGCGCCAGCAGCCAACCCCCGCTACAGGGGGCCTATACTACAGATACGCAGTATTTT.

The rearrangement uses TRBV5-1 and TRBJ2-3, with TRBD2 identical over 7 bases. The CDR3 sequence is 14 residues long. Germline CDR1 and CDR2: SGHRS and YFSETQ. Trimming removed 4 bases from V and 5 bases from J; junction bases left unmatched: 7. This CDR3 reads CASSHSSGRDTQYF. The CDR3 coding sequence is TGCGCCAGCAGCCATTCTAGCGGAAGAGATACGCAGTATTTT.

This clone has only a few counts. The genes are TRBV5-5 and TRBJ2-3; D is unclear. The germline V and J ends were trimmed by 3 bases and 4 bases, with 15 bases remaining between them. The CDR3 contains 15 residues. Germline assignment: CDR1 SGHKS and CDR2 YYEKEE (reference sequence). The CDR3 DNA reads TGTGCCAGCAGCTACTCCCCCCGGTCGTCAGATACGCAGTATTTT. This gives the protein CASSYSPRSSDTQYF. Drawing the rest from reference TRBV5-5 and TRBJ2-3, the complete variable domain is DAGVTQSPTHLIKTRGQQVTLRCSPISGHKSVSWYQQVLGQGPQFIFQYYEKEERGRGNFPDRFSARQFPNYSSELNVNALLLGDSALYLCASSYSPRSSDTQYFGPGTRLTVL.

The chain couples TRBV28 to TRBJ2-1, with D perhaps matching TRBD1 or TRBD2 (5 bases each). The CDR3 length is 15 residues. V was trimmed by 8 bases and J by 3 bases, leaving 17 bases between them. Germline CDR1 reads MDHEN; CDR2 reads SYDVKM. Here the CDR3 DNA reads TGTGCCAGCTCAAACCCGGGACCAAACTACAATGAGCAGTTCTTC. This codes for CASSNPGPNYNEQFF.

V is TRBV7-2 and J is TRBJ2-2; the match to TRBD2 covers 13 bases. There are 17 residues in the CDR3. CDR1 and CDR2 from the germline V gene are SGHTA and FQGNSA. The V segment lost 0 bases and the J segment 4 bases; nucleotides outside the gene matches: 2. The CDR3 sequence: CASSLAGTSGITGELFF. The CDR3 region has the DNA TGTGCCAGCAGCTTAGCGGGGACTAGCGGGATCACCGGGGAGCTGTTTTTT.